This TCR beta chain comes out of a study of blood T cell repertoires in COVID-19. Overall study context: Material from acute and convalescent COVID-19 was sourced from the United States, Italy and Spain. From T cells, B-cell-depleted T cells, or PBMCs came the material, which was cDNA or gDNA.

Authors' processing steps: The authors estimated nucleated cell counts from reference gene primer amplification. Using immunoSEQ multiplex PCR, the repertoire was profiled, and TCRdb retains in-frame clones only, with some absent. The V and J calls and clone size were taken over from that table, and D and trimming were inferred from the DNA. The sample lists a few hundred thousand clones, 85% to 90% occurring once. Between the trimmed V and J ends, which lost 1 base and 5 bases, there was a span of 15 bases. Germline V gene lookup returns CDR1 MNHEY and CDR2 SMNVEV (reference sequence). This CDR3 comprises 15 residues. Participant age was about 18 to 89 years, and participants resided in around 24 US areas.

The chain combines TRBV27 with TRBJ2-7; TRBD1 is a possible D gene (5 bases). Sequenced: PBMCs or T cells enriched from blood (not recorded which). The source is a woman under 30 with acute COVID-19. The CDR3 nucleotides read TGTGCCAGCAGTTTATTGGCCCAGGGTCGGAACGAGCAGTACTTC. Protein: CASSLLAQGRNEQYF.